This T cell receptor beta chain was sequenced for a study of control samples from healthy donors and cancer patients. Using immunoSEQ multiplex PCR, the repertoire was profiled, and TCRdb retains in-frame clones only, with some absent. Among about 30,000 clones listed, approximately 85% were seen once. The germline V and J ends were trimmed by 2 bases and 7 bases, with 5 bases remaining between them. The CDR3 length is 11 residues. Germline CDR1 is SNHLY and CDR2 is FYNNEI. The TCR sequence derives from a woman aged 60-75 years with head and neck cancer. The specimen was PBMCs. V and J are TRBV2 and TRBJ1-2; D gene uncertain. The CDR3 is CASSEMFGYTF. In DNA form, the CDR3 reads TGTGCCAGCAGTGAAATGTTTGGCTACACCTTC.